This T cell receptor beta chain was identified during a study of cytomegalovirus exposure and HLA in healthy donors (dated 2017 in TCRdb). For the wider study: According to a later analysis, one platform produced both the 100 to 150 validation repertoires and the roughly 660 repertoires of the first cohort. The aim of the study was to test whether cataloging public T cell receptors could identify signatures of past pathogen exposure. Besides the first cohort of 666 subjects, a separate validation cohort made up of 120 different subjects was used. To predict cytomegalovirus infection status, the study brought together high-throughput TCR immunosequencing, statistical association of individual TCRs with disease status, and machine learning.

Comment on this clone: Its recognized antigen is unknown. No quality values exist for individual bases; no much larger clone is one base distant.

Library prep was done by the immunoSEQ multiplex PCR assay. In the authors' own workflow: To diagnose cytomegalovirus status from the catalog of TCR beta chain sequences, a statistical classification framework was built. TCRdb carries this immuneACCESS record with in-frame sequences only. Its versions omit some clonotypes, under half of them owing to an unresolved V gene in the studies checked, with the rest unexplained. The V and J calls and clone size were taken over from that table, and D and trimming were inferred from the DNA. In this sample the table shows fewer than 200,000 clones, about 86% of which occur a single time. The top ten constitute 2.5% to 3.5% of the sample. The donors belonged to the validation cohort of about 120 subjects, which was separate from the roughly 670-subject first cohort. From the cysteine up to the phenylalanine, the CDR3 has a length of 14 residues. Of the read, only the CDR3 DNA is kept; its 42 bases are in frame from base 1. Taken from the germline V gene, the CDR1 and CDR2 loops are SGHTA and FQGNSA. Trimming removed 0 bases from V and 3 bases from J, leaving 9 bases between the germline ends.

Results and caveats for the whole study, not just this receptor: In vitro tests confirmed that a few of the cytomegalovirus-associated TCR beta chains recognize cytomegalovirus antigens. Across donors, most TCR sequences were observed very rarely, whereas some public TCRs were present in many individuals. A later analysis lacked HLA typing for the validation cohort, so it scored co-occurrence in that cohort across all 120 or so repertoires. Subsequent analysis determined that TCRs grouped into clusters in the first cohort also showed a tendency toward co-occurrence across the roughly 110 validation repertoires, and approximately 93% of cluster scores exceeded 0. A total of roughly 160 TCR beta chains were listed by the study as associated with cytomegalovirus. The authors suggested that the approach could potentially be generalized to other disease states and immunological phenotypes. The classifier was reported to diagnose cytomegalovirus status with high specificity and sensitivity in both the original cohort and the validation cohort.

The source material was PBMCs. The sequence came from a woman aged 18-29 years in good health and CMV-seropositive. The sequence links TRBV7-2 to TRBJ2-7; perhaps TRBD2 is the D gene, with 6 bases matching. The CDR3 is CASSLARGNYEQYF. The sequenced DNA is TGTGCCAGCAGCTTAGCGCGGGGAAACTACGAGCAGTACTTC.